The sequence of this TCR beta chain was determined in a study of T cell responses to AZD1222 COVID-19 vaccine. Whole-study context: Analyses pooled second doses at about 4 or about 12 weeks. Whole-study results and caveats: Among vaccine-associated CD4 TCRs, coverage spanned spike, with dominance at 160-218 and 743-854.

Unmatched junction bases numbered 12, after V lost 0 bases and J lost 14 bases. Germline lookup yields CDR1 LGHDT and CDR2 YNNKEL (reference sequence). This CDR3 comprises 14 residues. In this sample, this clone turned up once. The antigen remains unidentified. Profiled with immunoSEQ multiplex PCR; TCRdb holds only in-frame clones, not every one. This sample has 110,000 to 150,000 clones, with around nine tenths found just once. The source material was peripheral blood, sampled on day 0 of AZD1222 vaccination. The gene calls are TRBV3-1 (or the pseudogene TRBV3-2) and TRBJ1-2; the match to TRBD1 covers 7 bases. The clonotype was recovered from an adult in good health. CDR3 protein: CASSQDSQGIVSTF. The CDR3 DNA reads as TGTGCCAGCAGCCAAGACTCACAGGGGATAGTGTCTACCTTC.